One and the same sample provided the 22 T cell receptor beta chains below, sequenced in a study of shared clonotypes between healthy human individuals. TCRdb's table, derived via immunoSEQ multiplex PCR, lists solely in-frame clones and lacks some. The table has 2 million to 2.5 million clones, around 95% seen once. Sequences were obtained from naive CD4+ T cells sorted from blood. The subset denotes: CD45RA+ positively selected. These receptors all stem from a man between 18 and 29 years old in good health.

This sequence joins TRBV7-7 and TRBJ2-5; 9 positions match TRBD2. CDR1 is SSHAT and CDR2 is FNYEAQ in the germline V gene (reference sequence). The CDR3 totals 13 residues. This CDR3 reads CASRPSGAETQYF. Here the CDR3 DNA reads TGTGCTAGCCGTCCTAGCGGGGCAGAGACCCAGTACTTC.

V is TRBV5-1 and J is TRBJ2-2; possible D gene TRBD1, 5 bases. V shed 7 bases and J shed 6 bases, with 10 bases lying between them. Germline CDR1 and CDR2: SGHRS and YFSETQ. This CDR3 region has 12 residues. The CDR3 DNA follows: TGCGCCAGCCACTTAGGGGCCGGGGAGCTGTTTTTT. Its protein is CASHLGAGELFF.

The gene calls are TRBV4-1 and TRBJ2-7; 11 positions match TRBD2. Trimming at V came to 1 base and at J to 7 bases, leaving 6 bases not matched to a gene. CDR3 length: 15 residues. Germline loops: CDR1 MGHRA, CDR2 YSYEKL. This CDR3 is CASSQGPSGGMEQYF. For the CDR3, the DNA is TGCGCCAGCAGCCAAGGGCCTAGCGGGGGGATGGAGCAGTACTTC.

This clone showed up just a few times. In the same sample, other DNA sequences code for this CDR3. This chain links TRBV30 with TRBJ2-5; D is uncertain. Germline V CDR1 and CDR2: GTSNPN, SVGIG (reference sequence). V lost 5 bases to trimming and J lost 5 bases, with 6 bases between them. The CDR3 runs to 10 residues. DNA for the CDR3: TGTGCCTGGGCCCGGGAGACCCAGTACTTC. As protein: CAWARETQYF.

This clone was picked up one time. The chain carries TRBV25-1 and TRBJ2-7; the D is unclear. V gave up 4 bases and J gave up 1 base, with 5 bases separating them. This CDR3 comprises 12 residues. CDR1 and CDR2 (germline): MGHDK, SYGVNS. The CDR3 protein is CASSGASYEQYF. CDR3 nucleotide sequence: TGTGCCAGCAGTGGGGCTTCCTACGAGCAGTACTTC.

V gene TRBV11-3 combines with J gene TRBJ2-7; tentative D call: TRBD2 (6 bases). Looked up from germline, CDR1 is SGHNT and CDR2 is YENEEA. V shed 1 base and J shed 3 bases, with 13 bases lying between them. The CDR3 sequence is 15 residues long. CDR3 in DNA: TGTGCCAGCAGCTTAGGGGCAGGGACTTACTACGAGCAGTACTTC. Residues: CASSLGAGTYYEQYF. The variable domain in full, with the rest retrieved from reference TRBV11-3 and TRBJ2-7, is EAGVVQSPRYKIIEKKQPVAFWCNPISGHNTLYWYLQNLGQGPELLIRYENEEAVDDSQLPKDRFSAERLKGVDSTLKIQPAELGDSAVYLCASSLGAGTYYEQYFGPGTRLTVT.

This chain joins TRBV7-3 and TRBJ1-1; TRBD1 matches 8 bases. With 4 bases clipped from V and 4 bases from J, the junction kept 5 bases outside the gene matches. The germline V gene has CDR1 SGHTA and CDR2 FQGTGA. This CDR3 has 14 residues. The CDR3 DNA reads TGTGCCAGCAGCTCAAATACAGGGGGCACTGAAGCTTTCTTT. Amino acids: CASSSNTGGTEAFF.

The V gene is TRBV29-1, the J gene TRBJ2-5; no firm D call. The germline CDR1 and CDR2 sequences are SQVTM and ANQGSEA. V was cut by 8 bases and J by 3 bases, with 7 bases left in between. This CDR3 region has 10 residues. CDR3 sequence reads: CSCSEETQYF. The CDR3 bases are TGCAGCTGTAGTGAAGAGACCCAGTACTTC.

The chain combines TRBV4-2 with TRBJ2-5; tentative D call: TRBD2 (5 bases). V was pared by 6 bases and J by 5 bases, with 19 bases between. This CDR3 region has 15 residues. The germline V gene encodes CDR1 LGHNA and CDR2 YNFKEQ. The CDR3 region is CASRVADLPGETQYF. The CDR3 DNA reads as TGTGCCAGCAGGGTGGCGGATCTCCCGGGGGAGACCCAGTACTTC.

V gene TRBV10-2 combines with J gene TRBJ2-7; 12 bases line up with TRBD2. The germline V gene encodes CDR1 WSHSY and CDR2 SAAADI. V gave up 0 bases and J gave up 0 bases; unmatched junction bases: 3. The CDR3 covers 17 residues. The CDR3 bases are TGCGCCAGCAGTGAGTCTGGACTAGCGGGACACTCCTACGAGCAGTACTTC. This sequence encodes CASSESGLAGHSYEQYF.

Note on this clone: In the same sample, other DNA sequences code for this CDR3. The chain joins TRBV5-1 to TRBJ2-5, with 8 bases matching TRBD1. J lost 5 bases, V lost 2 bases, and 5 bases had no gene match. Germline loops: CDR1 SGHRS, CDR2 YFSETQ. The length of the CDR3 is 14 residues. The CDR3 DNA follows: TGCGCCAGCAGCTTAACCAGGGGGCAGGAGACCCAGTACTTC. It yields the protein CASSLTRGQETQYF.

The rearrangement joins TRBV30 to TRBJ2-7; D may be TRBD1 (5 bases). CDR3 size: 13 residues. Deletions cut 2 bases from V and 4 bases from J, with 12 bases between. Germline CDR1 GTSNPN, CDR2 SVGIG (reference sequence). The CDR3 bases are TGTGCCTGGAGTATACAGGTGCTGTACGAGCAGTACTTC. Translated: CAWSIQVLYEQYF.

For this clone: Additional DNA sequences in this sample encode the identical CDR3. The chain links TRBV30 to TRBJ1-1, with D maybe TRBD1 (5 bases). V lost 4 bases and J lost 2, with 11 bases in between. CDR3 size: 13 residues. Germline-derived CDR1 and CDR2 are GTSNPN and SVGIG (reference sequence). The CDR3 reads CAWNRQPNTEAFF. DNA for the CDR3: TGTGCCTGGAACAGACAGCCTAACACTGAAGCTTTCTTT.

This clone has a single count. The J gene is TRBJ2-7, the V gene TRBV7-9; perhaps TRBD2 as D (6 bases). Germline V gene sequence: CDR1 SEHNR, CDR2 FQNEAQ (reference sequence). The V end lost 5 bases, the J end lost 0 bases, and 17 bases lay between the germline ends. The CDR3 extends over 16 amino acids. The DNA for the CDR3 is TGTGCCAGCAGCCCGTTAAGGGGAGGATACTCCTACGAGCAGTACTTC. This gives the protein CASSPLRGGYSYEQYF.

This clone is a singleton in its sample. The chain links TRBV6-5 to TRBJ1-1, with 8 positions matching TRBD1. Unmatched junction bases numbered 6, after V lost 0 bases and J lost 6 bases. Per germline, CDR1 MNHEY and CDR2 SVGAGI. CDR3 length: 15 amino acids. CDR3 residues: CASSYSGTGSAEAFF. In DNA, the CDR3 is TGTGCCAGCAGTTACTCGGGGACAGGTAGCGCTGAAGCTTTCTTT.

The chain combines TRBV19 with TRBJ2-2; D not resolved. This CDR3 is built from 14 residues. Germline V gene sequence: CDR1 LNHDA, CDR2 SQIVND (reference sequence). Trimming stripped 3 bases from V and 4 bases from J, with 9 bases between. The CDR3 is CASSIGLGTGELFF. The DNA for the CDR3 is TGTGCCAGTAGTATTGGGCTAGGCACCGGGGAGCTGTTTTTT.

The chain is built from TRBV5-1 and TRBJ2-1; D is unresolved. Germline assignment: CDR1 SGHRS and CDR2 YFSETQ. Trimming left V 2 bases short and J 7 bases short, with 16 bases between. The CDR3 loop spans 15 amino acids. CDR3 sequence reads: CASSFALTLTNEQFF. The CDR3 bases are TGCGCCAGCAGCTTCGCCCTGACCTTGACGAATGAGCAGTTCTTC. Filled out from reference TRBV5-1 and TRBJ2-1, the complete variable domain reads KAGVTQTPRYLIKTRGQQVTLSCSPISGHRSVSWYQQTPGQGLQFLFEYFSETQRNKGNFPGRFSGRQFSNSRSEMNVSTLELGDSALYLCASSFALTLTNEQFFGPGTRLTVL.

The chain employs TRBV28 and TRBJ1-1; D possibly corresponds to TRBD1 (5 bases). CDR1 is MDHEN, CDR2 SYDVKM, per germline. This CDR3 has 14 residues. Trimming removed 7 bases from V and 1 base from J, with 13 bases in between. The CDR3 spells CASNFPQGNTEAFF. CDR3 DNA sequence: TGTGCCAGCAATTTCCCTCAGGGGAACACTGAAGCTTTCTTT.

For this clone: Other DNA sequences from this sample encode an identical CDR3 as well. The chain recombines TRBV7-2 with TRBJ2-2; D call uncertain. V dropped 5 bases and J dropped 3 bases, with 4 bases sitting between them. Germline CDR1 SGHTA, CDR2 FQGNSA. The CDR3 loop spans 12 amino acids. The CDR3 region has the DNA TGTGCCAGCAGCCGAGACACCGGGGAGCTGTTTTTT. This gives the protein CASSRDTGELFF.

The V gene is TRBV5-7, the J gene TRBJ2-7; either TRBD1 or TRBD2 may fit D (6 bases each). TRBV5-7 is an ORF; its function is uncertain. Trimming stripped 0 bases from V and 0 bases from J, with 10 bases between. The CDR3 consists of 15 residues. CDR3 loop: CASSLEEGDSYEQYF. CDR3 DNA sequence: TGTGCCAGCAGCTTGGAGGAGGGGGACTCCTACGAGCAGTACTTC.

This chain joins TRBV14 and TRBJ1-4, with D uncertain. The CDR3 extends over 15 amino acids. Trimming cost V 1 base and J 0 bases, with 6 bases left between them. CDR1 SGHDN and CDR2 FVKESK come from the germline V gene. The DNA of the CDR3 is TGTGCCAGCAGCCAAGTTCGGTCAACTAATGAAAAACTGTTTTTT. Translation: CASSQVRSTNEKLFF.

This clone was counted a few times. The chain combines TRBV27 with TRBJ1-5; the D gene is possibly TRBD1 (6 bases). This CDR3 region has 13 residues. V was clipped by 3 bases and J by 7 bases, with 10 bases between them. Looked up from germline, CDR1 is MNHEY and CDR2 is SMNVEV (reference sequence). For the CDR3, the DNA is TGTGCCAGCAGTTTGCCGGGACAACAGCCCCAGCATTTT. Protein product: CASSLPGQQPQHF.